This is a list of T cell receptor beta chains from one sample in a study of blood T cells in healthy people across ages. TCRdb reprocessed the 5' RACE reads via MiXCR and lists one record per CDR3 protein. The profile covers fewer than 2,000,000 distinct CDR3 sequences, with roughly a third appearing a single time and around 10% taken by the ten largest. Sequenced: blood. These receptor sequences come from a woman between 25 and 40 years old in good health. Each CDR3 is given with its conserved first and last residue. D genes are given only for firm matches. Clone size, where shown, is once, few, many, or a class for clones that have expanded.

v_call,clone_size,j_call,d_call,cdr3_nt,cdr3_aa
TRBV10-1,NA,TRBJ2-7,NA,TGCGCCAGCTCGGTAGGGGCTAGGAACGAGCAGTACTTC,CASSVGARNEQYF
TRBV5-1,few,TRBJ2-2,NA,TGCGCCAGCAGCTTGGAGACAGCTAGCACCGGGGAGCTGTTTTTT,CASSLETASTGELFF
TRBV6-1,many,TRBJ2-1,TRBD2,TGTGCCAGCAGTGCGACTAGCGGTAGTTACAATGAGCAGTTCTTC,CASSATSGSYNEQFF
TRBV4-1,NA,TRBJ2-3,TRBD2,TGCGCCAGCAGCCAACCGACTAGCGGGAGCTCAGATACGCAGTATTTT,CASSQPTSGSSDTQYF
TRBV7-9,NA,TRBJ2-3,NA,TGTGCCAGCAGCTTAGGGCTCGACAGCCAGACGACAGATACGCAGTATTTT,CASSLGLDSQTTDTQYF
TRBV7-2,few,TRBJ2-3,NA,TGTGCCAGCAGTCCAGCCCTCGCAGATACGCAGTATTTT,CASSPALADTQYF
TRBV12-3/TRBV12-4,NA,TRBJ2-1,NA,TGTGCCAGCAGTGAACTTCAACGGGATGAGCAGTTCTTC,CASSELQRDEQFF
TRBV27,NA,TRBJ1-1,NA,TGTGCCAGCAGTTTTCGGAGGGGTTTCATAAATGAAGCTTTCTTT,CASSFRRGFINEAFF
TRBV6-6,NA,TRBJ2-5,TRBD1,TGTGCCAGCCGAACGGGGGACAGGGGACAAGAGACCCAGTACTTC,CASRTGDRGQETQYF
TRBV9,few,TRBJ1-2,NA,TGTGCCAGCAGCGTAACCGTCTCGGGGTATGGCTACACCTTC,CASSVTVSGYGYTF
TRBV28,NA,TRBJ1-5,TRBD1,TGTGCCAGCAGTTTGGCCGGGACAGGGGGCTTTCAGCCCCAGCATTTT,CASSLAGTGGFQPQHF
TRBV12-3/TRBV12-4,few,TRBJ1-1,TRBD1,TGTGCCAGCAGGACGGGACAGCTTGAAGCTTTCTTT,CASRTGQLEAFF
TRBV27,few,TRBJ2-2,NA,TGTGCCAGCAGCCAGGACCTAGTCGCCGGGGAGCTGTTTTTT,CASSQDLVAGELFF
TRBV28,few,TRBJ2-7,NA,TGTGCCAGCATGAGGTGGTCGGCAGCCCACACCTACGAGCAGTACTTC,CASMRWSAAHTYEQYF
TRBV5-4,NA,TRBJ2-7,TRBD2,TGTGCCAGCAGCTTCGGCGGGAGTCGCGACGAGCAGTACTTC,CASSFGGSRDEQYF
TRBV27,NA,TRBJ2-7,NA,TGTGCCAGCAGTTTCTCACCGGCCGGCCTAAACTACGAGCAGTACTTC,CASSFSPAGLNYEQYF
TRBV2,NA,TRBJ2-7,NA,TGTGCCAGCAGTGATCCAGACCTCTACGAGCAGTACTTC,CASSDPDLYEQYF
TRBV6-1,once,TRBJ1-2,NA,TGTGCCAGCAGCTCCGGGGGGGAGGCAGTCTATGGCTACACCTTC,CASSSGGEAVYGYTF
TRBV9,NA,TRBJ2-5,TRBD1,TGTGCCAGCAGCGGGGGGACAGGGAGGGAGGAGACCCAGTACTTC,CASSGGTGREETQYF
TRBV20-1,NA,TRBJ1-4,NA,TGCAGTACGACAGACGTCACGATGGAAAAACTGTTTTTT,CSTTDVTMEKLFF
TRBV25-1,NA,TRBJ2-2,NA,TGTGCCGTTCTAGGGGAGAGCACCGGGGAGCTGTTTTTT,CAVLGESTGELFF
TRBV7-2,NA,TRBJ2-1,NA,TGTGCCAGCAGCTTGGAACCCATGACTTATGAGCAGTTCTTC,CASSLEPMTYEQFF
TRBV27,NA,TRBJ2-5,TRBD1,TGTGCCAGCAGTCTCAGGGGGCTTTCGGAGACCCAGTACTTC,CASSLRGLSETQYF
TRBV27,NA,TRBJ1-5,NA,TGTGCCAGCAGTGTCGGGACGGATTCCCATCAGCCCCAGCATTTT,CASSVGTDSHQPQHF
TRBV20-1,NA,TRBJ2-7,NA,TGCAGTGCCCTCCGCGGAGGGGGGGGACTCTACGAGCAGTACTTC,CSALRGGGGLYEQYF
TRBV28,NA,TRBJ2-7,NA,TGTGCCAGCACCCTCAGGACAGACTCCTACGAGCAGTACTTC,CASTLRTDSYEQYF
TRBV5-1,NA,TRBJ2-2,NA,TGCGCCAGCAATACCAGGGGGGCGAACACCGTGGAGCTGTTTTTT,CASNTRGANTVELFF
TRBV10-3,NA,TRBJ2-1,NA,TGTGCCATCAGTGTGGTAGCGGGGACAGCCTACAATGAGCAGTTCTTC,CAISVVAGTAYNEQFF
TRBV10-2,few,TRBJ2-1,NA,TGCGCCAGCAGTGTGAAAGGACAGCACAATGAGCAGTTCTTC,CASSVKGQHNEQFF
TRBV18,NA,TRBJ2-7,TRBD1,TGTGCCAGCTCACCAGTCATGGGACAGGGTATCACCTACGAGCAGTACTTC,CASSPVMGQGITYEQYF
TRBV20-1,NA,TRBJ1-2,TRBD1,TGCAGTGACCGGACAGGAGAGTCGTGGGGCTACACCTTC,CSDRTGESWGYTF
TRBV30,NA,TRBJ1-1,NA,TGTGCCTGGAGTGTTGGCACCTCAACTGAAGCTTTCTTT,CAWSVGTSTEAFF
TRBV10-3,few,TRBJ1-4,TRBD1,TGTGCCATTCTACAGGGGGAAGGTGAAAAACTGTTTTTT,CAILQGEGEKLFF
TRBV5-1,many,TRBJ2-5,NA,TGCGCCAGCAGCTTGTGGACCCAAGAGACCCAGTACTTC,CASSLWTQETQYF
TRBV29-1,few,TRBJ1-2,NA,TGCAGCGTTGGAGTAGGGCAGGCGGTTGGCTATGGCTACACCTTC,CSVGVGQAVGYGYTF
TRBV7-9,NA,TRBJ2-3,NA,TGTACCAGCAGGCTGGAGGGAGCAGATACGCAGTATTTT,CTSRLEGADTQYF
TRBV28,NA,TRBJ2-3,NA,TGTGCCAGCAGCCCTCCGACTGGGTACACAAATACGCAGTATTTT,CASSPPTGYTNTQYF
TRBV12-3/TRBV12-4,NA,TRBJ2-2,TRBD2,TGTGCCAGCAACCGTCGGGGGGACACCGGGGAGCTGTTTTTT,CASNRRGDTGELFF
TRBV7-2,NA,TRBJ1-1,TRBD1,TGTGCCAGCAGCTTTGGGACAGGTTTGAACACTGAAGCTTTCTTT,CASSFGTGLNTEAFF
TRBV20-1,few,TRBJ2-7,NA,TGCAGTGCTAGAGGAGGGTTCGCGACAGTGGGGTACGAGCAGTACTTC,CSARGGFATVGYEQYF
TRBV7-9,NA,TRBJ2-7,TRBD1,TGTGCCAGCAGCACGAGCGTACAGGGGGCCGTCTACGAGCAGTACTTC,CASSTSVQGAVYEQYF
TRBV6-2/TRBV6-3,few,TRBJ2-3,TRBD2,TGTGCCAGCAGTGAGATAGCGGGAGTAACAGATACGCAGTATTTT,CASSEIAGVTDTQYF
TRBV10-3,many,TRBJ2-3,TRBD2,TGTGCCATCAGTGAGCCAGCGGGGAACACAGATACGCAGTATTTT,CAISEPAGNTDTQYF
TRBV7-9,few,TRBJ1-6,TRBD1,TGTGCCAGCAGCTTCGACAGGGGACCCCTCCACTTT,CASSFDRGPLHF
TRBV7-3,NA,TRBJ1-2,NA,TGTGTCAGCAGCGTTACTGCTAACTATGGCTACACCTTC,CVSSVTANYGYTF
TRBV6-1,NA,TRBJ1-5,NA,TGTGCCAGCAGTGGCCAAAGAGGTCAGCCCCAGCATTTT,CASSGQRGQPQHF
TRBV4-2,few,TRBJ1-5,NA,TGTGCCAGCAGCCAAGTAGGAGGATCCGATAGCAATCAGCCCCAGCATTTT,CASSQVGGSDSNQPQHF
TRBV12-3/TRBV12-4,NA,TRBJ1-1,NA,TGTGCCAGCAGCCCAGGTAGTTGGGCTTTCTTT,CASSPGSWAFF
TRBV24-1,NA,TRBJ2-1,NA,TGTGCCACCAGCCAAACATCCTACAATGAGCAGTTCTTC,CATSQTSYNEQFF
TRBV4-2,many,TRBJ2-7,NA,TGTGCCAGCAGCCAAGATCACGCGGCAGGGGTAAGGTACTTC,CASSQDHAAGVRYF
TRBV6-1,NA,TRBJ2-1,NA,TGTGCCAGCAGTCCCCATGGGACCAACTACAATGAGCAGTTCTTC,CASSPHGTNYNEQFF
TRBV3-1,NA,TRBJ1-1,NA,TGTGCCAGCAGCCAAGATCTTGCAAGGGACGGGAACACTGAAGCTTTCTTT,CASSQDLARDGNTEAFF
TRBV28,NA,TRBJ1-5,NA,TGCGCCAGCAGTTTGGTCAGGGTTAGTCAGCCCCAGCATTTT,CASSLVRVSQPQHF